This T cell receptor beta chain emerged from a study of control samples from healthy donors and cancer patients. CDR3 length: 11 residues. The germline CDR1 and CDR2 sequences are DFQATT and SNEGSKA (reference sequence). V was trimmed by 7 bases and J by 8 bases, leaving 14 bases between them. TCRdb's table, derived via immunoSEQ multiplex PCR, lists solely in-frame clones and lacks some. The sample holds around 200,000 clones, roughly 94% seen once. Sequencing input: blood. This sequence joins TRBV20-1 and TRBJ1-2; D possibly corresponds to TRBD1 (5 bases). This sequence was found in a man aged 45-65 years in good health. The CDR3 reads CSGGVLEGYTF. Written as DNA, the CDR3 is TGCAGTGGGGGGGTATTAGAAGGCTACACCTTC.